This T cell receptor (beta chain) emerged from a study of beta chain bispecific antibodies for T cell cancers (dated by TCRdb to the early 2020s). As for the study more broadly: After T cells from healthy donors were cocultured with bispecific antibodies and T cell leukemia lines, the researchers used TRBV sequencing of the cells that survived to measure how much each TRBV family was depleted. Surface TRBV12 (TRBV12-3) was expressed by Jurkat cells, and surface TRBV5-5 was expressed by HPB-ALL cells. Results and caveats for the whole study, not just this receptor: Relative to anti-CD19, anti-TRBV12 exposure cut the share of total TRBV signal from TRBV12-3 by around 99%, while TRBV12-4 dropped by about 40%, which was not significant. Except for the targeted genes and closely related genes, all other TRBV family members appeared to be unaffected by the TRBV-directed bispecific antibodies. Cross-reactivity of the anti-TRBV5-5 antibody with TRBV5-6 was attributed to high sequence similarity between the two genes. Every sequenced sample was a mix of normal T cells and leukemia cell line cells, and most of the targeted TRBV signal originated from the leukemia cells instead of the normal T cells.

This clonotype was counted at least ten times. The antigen it binds to is not known. Base qualities are not recorded, but no much larger clone differs from it by a single base. Unique molecular identifier barcodes were incorporated into the libraries and were used for clonotype quantification. Qiagen AllPrep DNA/RNA Micro kits were used to isolate total RNA, and an Agilent TapeStation was used to check RNA quality. TCR beta libraries were built by 5' RACE: cDNA synthesis followed by two PCR steps using TCR beta constant-region gene-specific primers. An Illumina MiSeq platform was used to sequence the TCR beta libraries. The authors' pipeline ran thus. MIGEC, MiXCR and VDJtools were used for read processing. Clonotype frequency was computed as the clonotype's share of unique molecular identifiers among all unique molecular identifiers in the sample. Any TRBV gene that IMGT lists as a pseudogene or open reading frame, and is therefore nonfunctional, such as TRBV1, TRBV12-1 and TRBV21, was left out. TCRdb itself trimmed the public reads at Q25 with fastp, ran MiXCR and retained productive beta chains. One record per CDR3 amino acid sequence lists the most common genes and DNA. TCRdb's processing, not the study's, gives the V and J calls here. For this sample the table gives tens of thousands of distinct CDR3 sequences, of which 2% to 2.5% were detected only once. The ten largest clones represent under 5.5% of the sample.

Based on the germline V gene (reference sequence), the CDR1 and CDR2 sequences are GTSNPN and SVGIG. V and J are truncated by 4 bases and 0 bases respectively, leaving an intervening sequence of 7 bases. The CDR3 starts with the cysteine, ends with the phenylalanine, and has 13 residues. Only the CDR3 DNA stays, 39 bases, in frame from base 1. This specimen's treatment or condition label, interpreted: alpha-V12: anti-TRBV12 scFv linked to anti-CD3 scFv. T cells were expanded from blood mononuclear cells for 2 to 3 days using either anti-CD3 antibody OKT3 or CD3/CD28 Dynabeads. For the anti-TRBV12 bispecific sample, Jurkat leukemia cells were cocultured with normal T cells, and the comparison was a control coculture using an anti-CD19 bispecific. The culture conditions for expanded T cells were RPMI 1640 plus 10% fetal bovine serum, recombinant human IL-2 (about 97 IU/ml) and IL-7 (approximately 5.4 ng/ml). Each coculture contained around 5 x 10^4 normal T cells, around 5 x 10^4 target cells and bispecific antibody in roughly 97 ul and was incubated for around 18 hours at 37 degrees C. Each bispecific antibody consisted of two single-chain variable fragments expressed in a single-chain diabody format with a His tag. The effector T cells were obtained from healthy human donors, with peripheral blood mononuclear cells isolated from leukapheresis samples by Ficoll density gradient centrifugation.

The sequencing used healthy donor T cells cultured with leukemia cells, collected from a culture containing a bispecific antibody targeting TCR Vbeta12. This clonotype was sampled from a human donor in good health. Some clones in this sample may be carry-over from other donors' samples. Recombination joined TRBV30 with TRBJ2-1; the D gene assignment is ambiguous. The CDR3 reads as follows: CAWTESSYNEQFF. The sequence in DNA is TGTGCCTGGACGGAGAGCTCCTACAATGAGCAGTTCTTC.